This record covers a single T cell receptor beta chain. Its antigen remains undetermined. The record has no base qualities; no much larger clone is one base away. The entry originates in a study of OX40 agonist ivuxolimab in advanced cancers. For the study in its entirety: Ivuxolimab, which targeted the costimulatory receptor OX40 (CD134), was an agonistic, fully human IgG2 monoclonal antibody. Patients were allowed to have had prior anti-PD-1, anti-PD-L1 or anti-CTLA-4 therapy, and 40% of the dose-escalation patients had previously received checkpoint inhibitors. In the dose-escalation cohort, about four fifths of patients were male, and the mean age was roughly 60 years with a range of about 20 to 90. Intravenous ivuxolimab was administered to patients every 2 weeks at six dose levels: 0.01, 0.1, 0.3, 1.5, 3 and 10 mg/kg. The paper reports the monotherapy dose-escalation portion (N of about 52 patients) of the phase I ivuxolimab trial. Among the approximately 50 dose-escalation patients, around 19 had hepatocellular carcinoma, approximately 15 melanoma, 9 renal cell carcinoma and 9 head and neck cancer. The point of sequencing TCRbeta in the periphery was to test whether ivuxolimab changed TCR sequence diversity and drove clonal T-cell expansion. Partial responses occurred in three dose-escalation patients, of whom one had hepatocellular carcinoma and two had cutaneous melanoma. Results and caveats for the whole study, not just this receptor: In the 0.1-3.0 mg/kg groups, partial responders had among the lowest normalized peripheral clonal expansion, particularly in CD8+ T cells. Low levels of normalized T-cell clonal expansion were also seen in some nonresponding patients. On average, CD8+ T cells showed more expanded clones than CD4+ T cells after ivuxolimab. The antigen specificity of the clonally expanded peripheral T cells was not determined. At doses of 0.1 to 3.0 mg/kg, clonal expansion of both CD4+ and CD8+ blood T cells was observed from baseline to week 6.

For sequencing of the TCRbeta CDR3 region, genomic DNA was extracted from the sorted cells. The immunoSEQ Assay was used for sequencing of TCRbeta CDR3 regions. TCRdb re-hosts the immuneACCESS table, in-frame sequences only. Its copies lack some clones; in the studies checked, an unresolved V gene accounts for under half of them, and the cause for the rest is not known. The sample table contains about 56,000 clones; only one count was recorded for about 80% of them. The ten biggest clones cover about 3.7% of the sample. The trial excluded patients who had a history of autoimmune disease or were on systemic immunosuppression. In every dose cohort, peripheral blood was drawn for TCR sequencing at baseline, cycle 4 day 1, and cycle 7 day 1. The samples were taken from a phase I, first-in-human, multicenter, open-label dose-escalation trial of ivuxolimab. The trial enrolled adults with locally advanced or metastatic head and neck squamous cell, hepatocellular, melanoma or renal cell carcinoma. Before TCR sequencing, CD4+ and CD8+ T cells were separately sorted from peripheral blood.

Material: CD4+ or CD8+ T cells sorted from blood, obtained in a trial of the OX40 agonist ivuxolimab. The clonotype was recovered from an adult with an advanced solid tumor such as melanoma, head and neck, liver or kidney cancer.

The CDR3 loop reads CASSEGAGTSGNNEQFF. In nucleotides, the sequence is TGTGCCAGCAGCGAGGGTGCTGGGACTAGCGGAAACAATGAGCAGTTCTTC. In this chain, TRBV9 is recombined with TRBJ2-1; 11 bases in the junction line up with TRBD2. V is pruned by 3 bases and J by 5 bases, leaving 10 bases of the junction without a gene match. The CDR3 covers 17 residues, taking in both the cysteine and the phenylalanine. Only the CDR3 DNA is retained, 51 bases long and in frame from the first base. CDR1 and CDR2 were assigned from the germline V gene as SGDLS and YYNGEE.